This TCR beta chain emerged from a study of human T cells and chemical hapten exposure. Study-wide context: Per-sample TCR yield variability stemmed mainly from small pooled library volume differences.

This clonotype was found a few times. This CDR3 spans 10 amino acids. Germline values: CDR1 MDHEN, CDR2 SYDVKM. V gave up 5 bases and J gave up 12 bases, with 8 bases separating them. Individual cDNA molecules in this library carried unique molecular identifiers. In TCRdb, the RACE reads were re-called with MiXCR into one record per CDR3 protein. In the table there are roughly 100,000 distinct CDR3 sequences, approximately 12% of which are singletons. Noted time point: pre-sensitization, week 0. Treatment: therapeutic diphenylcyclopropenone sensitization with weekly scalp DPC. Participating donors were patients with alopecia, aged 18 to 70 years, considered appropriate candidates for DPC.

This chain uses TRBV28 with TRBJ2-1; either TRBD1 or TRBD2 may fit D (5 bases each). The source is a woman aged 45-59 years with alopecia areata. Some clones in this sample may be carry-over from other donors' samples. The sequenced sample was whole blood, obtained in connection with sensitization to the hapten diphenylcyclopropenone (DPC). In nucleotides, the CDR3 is TGTGCCAGCAGTAAGAGGGGGCAGTTCTTC. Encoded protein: CASSKRGQFF.